Listed below are T cell receptor beta chains from one sample, sequenced in a study of cytomegalovirus exposure and HLA in healthy donors. TCRdb's copy holds only in-frame clones and misses some; the assay was immunoSEQ multiplex PCR. The sample contains more than 90,000 clones, 55% to 70% of which appear only once. The material sequenced was PBMCs. The receptors were sampled from a woman between 25 and 40 years old in good health and CMV-seronegative. Both conserved end residues are part of each CDR3. The order of the fields is V gene, D gene, J gene, clone size, CDR3 DNA, CDR3 protein. A D gene is named only where the DNA matches it firmly. The size entry is marked missing in some rows and otherwise reads once, few, many or a size class.

TRBV4-2	TRBD2	TRBJ2-5	few	TGTGCCAGCAGCCAAGCGTACGGGGGGGCTTCGATAGGAGAGACCCAGTACTTC	CASSQAYGGASIGETQYF
TRBV6-6	TRBD1	TRBJ1-5	once	TGTGCCAGCAGAGGACCGGGACAGGGAGTCAATCAGCCCCAGCATTTT	CASRGPGQGVNQPQHF
TRBV21-1	.	TRBJ2-2	once	TGTGCCAGCAGCAAAGCGCGCCTAGCGGGAGGGCCTTCTGGGGAGCTGTTTTTT	CASSKARLAGGPSGELFF
TRBV6-1	TRBD2	TRBJ2-1	few	TGTGCCAGCAGTGGGGGACTAGCGGGATCTCGGTACAATGAGCAGTTCTTC	CASSGGLAGSRYNEQFF
TRBV6-7	.	TRBJ2-5	few	TGTGCCAGCAGCCATGGGGGAGGTCGAGAGACCCAGTACTTC	CASSHGGGRETQYF
TRBV9	TRBD1	TRBJ2-5	.	TGTGCCAGCAGCGCCTCACAGGGGAGCCAAGAGACCCAGTACTTC	CASSASQGSQETQYF
TRBV7-6	.	TRBJ1-1	few	TGTGCCAGCAGCTTAGCGGGTGCGGGGAACACTGAAGCTTTCTTT	CASSLAGAGNTEAFF
TRBV6-4	TRBD2	TRBJ2-1	.	TGTGCCAGCATGGGGACTAGCGGGATGGGCTCCTACAATGAGCAGTTCTTC	CASMGTSGMGSYNEQFF
TRBV4-3	TRBD1	TRBJ2-2	.	TGCGCCAGCAGCCTAGGGACAGGGGGTTATCGTAACACCGGGGAGCTGTTTTTT	CASSLGTGGYRNTGELFF
TRBV7-2	TRBD1	TRBJ2-7	.	TGTGCCAGCAGCTATACCGGGACAGGGGTTCGTGGGCAGTACTTC	CASSYTGTGVRGQYF
TRBV5-6	TRBD2	TRBJ2-1	.	TGTGCCAGCAGCTTGGTATGGACTAGCAGCAATGAGCAGTTCTTC	CASSLVWTSSNEQFF
TRBV29-1	TRBD1	TRBJ2-7	.	TGCAGCGTTGCGGTGACAGGGGAAGGTAGCGAGCAGTACTTC	CSVAVTGEGSEQYF
TRBV4-1	.	TRBJ1-5	.	TGCGCCAGCAGCTCCCGGGTGGATCAGCCCCAGCATTTT	CASSSRVDQPQHF
TRBV18	.	TRBJ1-2	few	TGTGCCAGCTCACCTCCACAGCTACATGGCTACACCTTC	CASSPPQLHGYTF
TRBV29-1	TRBD1	TRBJ2-1	.	TGCAGCGTTGTTTCCCTGGACAGGGGAGCCAATGAGCAGTTCTTC	CSVVSLDRGANEQFF
TRBV30	.	TRBJ1-5	.	TGTGCCTGGAGTGTATCGGGGTCTAGCAATCAGCCCCAGCATTTT	CAWSVSGSSNQPQHF
TRBV9	TRBD1	TRBJ1-2	.	TGTGCCAGCAGCGTAGCCAGGGACAGGGCTAACTATGGCTACACCTTC	CASSVARDRANYGYTF
TRBV9	.	TRBJ2-3	few	TGTGCCAGCAGCGTTAGCGCCACCATAAAAGATACGCAGTATTTT	CASSVSATIKDTQYF
TRBV2	.	TRBJ1-1	few	TGTGCCAGCAGTGTGTTAGGGGGGGCTGAAGCTTTCTTT	CASSVLGGAEAFF
TRBV18	TRBD2	TRBJ2-5	.	TGTGCCAGCTCAATTACTAGCGGCTTCCAAGAGACCCAGTACTTC	CASSITSGFQETQYF
TRBV14	.	TRBJ1-5	few	TGTGCCAGCAGCCAAGGAGGGCGGCAGCCCCAGCATTTT	CASSQGGRQPQHF
TRBV7-9	TRBD1	TRBJ1-2	.	TGTGCCAGCAGCTCTGACAGGGGTCGGGGCTACACCTTC	CASSSDRGRGYTF
TRBV2	TRBD2	TRBJ2-5	.	TGTGCCAGCAGGAGGGGGACTAGCGGGAGTGAGGAGACCCAGTACTTC	CASRRGTSGSEETQYF
TRBV15	.	TRBJ2-7	.	TGTGCCACCAGCAGAGAGCGGGGCACCTACGAGCAGTACTTC	CATSRERGTYEQYF
TRBV7-9	TRBD1	TRBJ2-7	.	TGTGCCAGCAGCCGCCGGGACAGACCCACCTACGAGCAGTACTTC	CASSRRDRPTYEQYF
TRBV19	TRBD1	TRBJ1-1	few	TGTGCCAGTAGTCTGAGGACAGGGGAGTGGAACACTGAAGCTTTCTTT	CASSLRTGEWNTEAFF
TRBV4-3	TRBD1	TRBJ2-2	.	TGCGCCAGCAGCCAAGGCAGGGGGCATAACGGGGAGCTGTTTTTT	CASSQGRGHNGELFF
TRBV7-3	TRBD1	TRBJ2-1	.	TGTGCCAGCAGCCCTACGGGACAGGGGTACAATGAGCAGTTCTTC	CASSPTGQGYNEQFF
TRBV28	.	TRBJ2-3	.	TGTGCCAGCACCCCACGGGACTTCGGAAATACGCAGTATTTT	CASTPRDFGNTQYF
TRBV28	TRBD1	TRBJ2-5	few	TGTGCCAGCAGTTTACAGGGGGCAGGCGGGACCCAGTACTTC	CASSLQGAGGTQYF
TRBV7-3	.	TRBJ1-1	.	TGTGCCAGCAGCTTAATGGCGACTTCGGGTGAAGCTTTCTTT	CASSLMATSGEAFF
TRBV28	.	TRBJ2-7	few	TGTGCCAGCAACGGGACTCCTCGCGAGCAGTACTTC	CASNGTPREQYF
TRBV9	.	TRBJ1-2	.	TGTGCCAGCAGCGTAGGCACTTATGGCTACACCTTC	CASSVGTYGYTF
TRBV2	TRBD1	TRBJ1-1	.	TGTGCCAGCGAGGACAGGGAGAACACTGAAGCTTTCTTT	CASEDRENTEAFF
TRBV28	TRBD1	TRBJ1-4	.	TGTGCCAGCAGTACCCCACAGGGGGCTAATGAAAAACTGTTTTTT	CASSTPQGANEKLFF
TRBV27	TRBD2	TRBJ2-7	.	TGTGCCAGCAGGCCTGTAGCGGGGCGCTACGAGCAGTACTTC	CASRPVAGRYEQYF
TRBV6-5	TRBD1	TRBJ1-5	.	TGTGCCAGCAGTTACGGGACAGCTAATCAGCCCCAGCATTTT	CASSYGTANQPQHF
TRBV2	.	TRBJ2-5	once	TGTGCCAGCAGTGAAAGGAGAGAGACCCAGTACTTC	CASSERRETQYF
TRBV14	.	TRBJ2-3	.	TGTGCCAGCAGCCAGGGAGCGGGAGATACGCAGTATTTT	CASSQGAGDTQYF
TRBV4-2	.	TRBJ1-1	few	TGTGCCAGCAGCCAAGACCGACTGCCGCGGACTGAAGCTTTCTTT	CASSQDRLPRTEAFF
TRBV2	TRBD1	TRBJ1-2	few	TGTGCCAGCACTCAGGACAGGGGCAGCTATGGCTACACCTTC	CASTQDRGSYGYTF
TRBV11-2	.	TRBJ1-1	.	TGTGCCAGCAGCAAACAGGGCAACACTGAAGCTTTCTTT	CASSKQGNTEAFF
TRBV30	.	TRBJ2-5	.	TGTGCCTGGAGGATCTCTAGAACGGAGTACTTC	CAWRISRTEYF
TRBV5-1	.	TRBJ1-1	.	TGCGCCAGCAGGGGGAGAGAGAACACTGAAGCTTTCTTT	CASRGRENTEAFF
TRBV6-1	TRBD2	TRBJ2-7	once	TGTGCCAGCAGTGATGGGAAGGGCGGGAGGGCCTACGAGCAGTACTTC	CASSDGKGGRAYEQYF
TRBV19	.	TRBJ2-4	.	TGTGCCAGTAAAGACATAGCCAAAAACATTCAGTACTTC	CASKDIAKNIQYF
TRBV6-4	.	TRBJ2-3	few	TGTGCCAGCAGTGACTCAGCGGTTTTTGGTACAGATACGCAGTATTTT	CASSDSAVFGTDTQYF
TRBV11-1	TRBD2	TRBJ2-1	.	TGTGCCAGCAGCTTAGCTAGCGGGAGCGCTAATGAGCAGTTCTTC	CASSLASGSANEQFF
TRBV11-2	TRBD2	TRBJ2-1	.	TGTGCCAGCAGCGGCCGGACTAGCGGGAAACACAATGAGCAGTTCTTC	CASSGRTSGKHNEQFF
TRBV2	.	TRBJ2-2	few	TGTGCCAGCGCGAGGGACTACACCGGGGAGCTGTTTTTT	CASARDYTGELFF
TRBV5-1	TRBD2	TRBJ2-5	.	TGCGCCAGCAGCCTCGGACTAGCCGAAGGGACCCAGTACTTC	CASSLGLAEGTQYF